A single sample is the source of the 21 T cell receptor beta chains below, sequenced in a study of OX40 agonist ivuxolimab in advanced cancers. Produced via immunoSEQ multiplex PCR; TCRdb's table is partial and in-frame only. Among 50,000 to 70,000 clones listed, over 80% were seen once. The sequences come from CD4+ or CD8+ T cells sorted from blood, collected in a trial of the OX40 agonist ivuxolimab. These receptors all come from an adult with an advanced solid tumor such as melanoma, head and neck, liver or kidney cancer.

The genes are TRBV5-1 and TRBJ1-1; 10 bases are shared with TRBD1. The length of the CDR3 is 15 residues. Trimming removed 3 bases from V and 4 bases from J; junction bases left unmatched: 6. Per germline, CDR1 SGHRS and CDR2 YFSETQ. This chain's CDR3 is CASSWGQGRFTEAFF. DNA of the CDR3: TGCGCCAGCAGCTGGGGACAGGGGAGATTCACTGAAGCTTTCTTT. The variable domain in full, completed from reference TRBV5-1 and TRBJ1-1, reads KAGVTQTPRYLIKTRGQQVTLSCSPISGHRSVSWYQQTPGQGLQFLFEYFSETQRNKGNFPGRFSGRQFSNSRSEMNVSTLELGDSALYLCASSWGQGRFTEAFFGQGTRLTVV.

V gene TRBV30 combines with J gene TRBJ1-4, with a weak D call TRBD1 (6 bases). The V gene lost 0 bases and the J gene lost 7 bases, with 12 bases spanning the gap. This CDR3 region has 14 residues. Germline V gene sequence: CDR1 GTSNPN, CDR2 SVGIG (reference sequence). In nucleotides, the CDR3 is TGTGCCTGGAGTGTACGGGGGGGCGGTGAAAAACTGTTTTTT. As protein: CAWSVRGGGEKLFF.

The chain combines TRBV5-4 with TRBJ1-1; D is ambiguous. The CDR3 is 15 amino acids. V lost 2 bases, J lost 0 bases, and 11 bases lay in between. Germline V gene data show CDR1 as SGHNT and CDR2 as YYREEE (reference sequence). CDR3 residues: CASSFDRLMNTEAFF. The CDR3 DNA sequence: TGTGCCAGCAGCTTCGACCGACTTATGAACACTGAAGCTTTCTTT.

The J gene is TRBJ1-1, the V gene TRBV19, with D tentatively TRBD1 (5 bases). Looked up from germline, CDR1 is LNHDA and CDR2 is SQIVND (reference sequence). The CDR3 length is 15 residues. With 3 bases removed from V and 0 bases from J, the gap between germline ends came to 11 bases. CDR3 residues: CASSIQGPLNTEAFF. CDR3 nucleotides: TGTGCCAGTAGTATCCAGGGCCCCTTGAACACTGAAGCTTTCTTT.

The V gene is TRBV7-2, the J gene TRBJ2-2; no definite D call. The CDR3 sequence is 14 residues long. The V end lost 1 base, the J end lost 7 bases, and 10 bases lay between the germline ends. Looked up from germline, CDR1 is SGHTA and CDR2 is FQGNSA. As DNA, the CDR3 is TGTGCCAGCAGCTTAGAGGCGTTGGACGGGGAGCTGTTTTTT. It codes for CASSLEALDGELFF.

V gene TRBV2 combines with J gene TRBJ1-5; D might be TRBD1 (5 bases). The CDR3 covers 14 residues. Germline loops: CDR1 SNHLY, CDR2 FYNNEI. V shed 6 bases and J shed 0 bases, with 9 bases lying between them. In DNA, the CDR3 is TGTGCCAGCAGCCAACAGGTTAGCAATCAGCCCCAGCATTTT. As protein: CASSQQVSNQPQHF.

The chain combines TRBV19 with TRBJ1-5, with 9 bases lining up with TRBD1. The trim removed 4 bases at V and 6 bases at J, leaving 4 bases unmatched. Germline V CDR1 and CDR2: LNHDA, SQIVND (reference sequence). This CDR3 is 14 amino acids long. CDR3 DNA: TGTGCCAGTAGTAAGGGACAGGGCCGTCAGCCCCAGCATTTT. This encodes CASSKGQGRQPQHF.

In this sample, this clone turned up a few times. This chain connects TRBV10-3 to TRBJ2-3, with D perhaps matching TRBD1 (6 bases). The germline V and J ends were trimmed by 8 bases and 5 bases, with 14 bases remaining between them. Germline CDR1 reads ENHRY; CDR2 reads SYGVKD. This CDR3 region has 13 residues. CDR3 residues: CAIGGQAGDTQYF. The CDR3 region has the DNA TGTGCCATCGGGGGCCAGGCTGGAGATACGCAGTATTTT.

The chain is built from TRBV6-6 and TRBJ2-1; D perhaps matches TRBD1 (5 bases). CDR1 is MNHNY and CDR2 is SVGAGI in the germline V gene (reference sequence). The CDR3 loop spans 13 amino acids. Trimming cost V 2 bases and J 9 bases, with 11 bases left between them. This CDR3 reads CASSYGAKPEQFF. For the CDR3, the DNA is TGTGCCAGCAGTTACGGGGCTAAGCCTGAGCAGTTCTTC.

The rearrangement joins TRBV29-1 to TRBJ1-2; TRBD1 is a possible D gene (6 bases). From germline, CDR1 is SQVTM and CDR2 ANQGSEA. The CDR3 spans 11 residues. V was cut by 4 bases and J by 6 bases, with 9 bases left in between. CDR3 DNA: TGCAGCGTTGTAGGGGGAGATGGCTACACCTTC. Translation gives CSVVGGDGYTF.

By share of the sample, this clone is medium-sized (0.01 to 0.1%). This sequence joins TRBV9 and TRBJ2-6; D unresolved. V was pared by 3 bases and J by 4 bases, with 11 bases between. Germline assignment: CDR1 SGDLS and CDR2 YYNGEE. This CDR3 spans 15 amino acids. The CDR3 DNA reads as TGTGCCAGCAGCGAGAGCCGGACCGGGGCCAACGTCCTGACTTTC. It specifies CASSESRTGANVLTF. The full variable domain, rest sourced from reference TRBV9 and TRBJ2-6, is DSGVTQTPKHLITATGQRVTLRCSPRSGDLSVYWYQQSLDQGLQFLIQYYNGEERAKGNILERFSAQQFPDLHSELNLSSLELGDSALYFCASSESRTGANVLTFGAGSRLTVL.

The genes are TRBV5-5 and TRBJ2-2, with D uncertain. The CDR3 has 14 residues. CDR1 is SGHKS, CDR2 YYEKEE, per germline (reference sequence). Trimming cost V 5 bases and J 0 bases, with 8 bases left between them. The CDR3 coding sequence is TGTGCCAGCAGGTCAGACGCGAACACCGGGGAGCTGTTTTTT. This codes for CASRSDANTGELFF.

CDR3: CASRGQGEQPQHF. The CDR3 DNA reads TGTGCCAGCAGGGGACAGGGAGAACAGCCCCAGCATTTT. The chain links TRBV2 to TRBJ1-5; TRBD1 matches at 9 bases. J gave up 7 bases and V 6 bases, and 4 bases lay outside the gene matches. Germline V lookup: CDR1 SNHLY, CDR2 FYNNEI. This CDR3 region has 13 residues.

This clone appeared a single time. This chain links TRBV6-5 with TRBJ2-3; D may be TRBD1 (6 bases). CDR1 is MNHEY and CDR2 is SVGAGI in the germline V gene. The V and J ends lost 0 bases and 4 bases respectively, with 11 bases between them. The CDR3 length is 15 residues. CDR3 DNA sequence: TGTGCCAGCAGTTACTCGGGGGCTAGAGCAGATACGCAGTATTTT. Its translation: CASSYSGARADTQYF.

The chain employs TRBV9 and TRBJ2-5, with D tentatively TRBD1 or TRBD2 (6 bases each). Trimming removed 1 base at V and 5 bases at J, with 18 bases between. CDR3 length: 16 amino acids. Germline values: CDR1 SGDLS, CDR2 YYNGEE. CDR3 region: CASSVYGGAERETQYF. The CDR3 DNA reads TGTGCCAGCAGCGTATACGGGGGCGCGGAGAGGGAGACCCAGTACTTC.

V is TRBV6-5 and J is TRBJ1-6; D unclear. CDR1 and CDR2 (germline): MNHEY, SVGAGI. V gave up 6 bases and J gave up 3 bases, with 9 bases separating them. The CDR3 runs 14 residues. The CDR3 region is CASSPYNYNSPLHF. The CDR3 DNA reads as TGTGCCAGCAGCCCCTACAACTATAATTCACCCCTCCACTTT.

V and J are TRBV5-1 and TRBJ1-1, with D possibly matching TRBD1 (6 bases). This CDR3 is 14 amino acids long. Trimming shortened V by 0 bases and J by 10 bases, and 16 bases separated the two germline ends. Germline V CDR1 and CDR2: SGHRS, YFSETQ. This CDR3 is CASSLAAGGRGAFF. In DNA form, the CDR3 reads TGCGCCAGCAGCTTGGCCGCGGGGGGCAGGGGAGCTTTCTTT. Using reference TRBV5-1 and TRBJ1-1 for the parts outside the CDR3, the full variable domain is KAGVTQTPRYLIKTRGQQVTLSCSPISGHRSVSWYQQTPGQGLQFLFEYFSETQRNKGNFPGRFSGRQFSNSRSEMNVSTLELGDSALYLCASSLAAGGRGAFFGQGTRLTVV.

This clone came up a few times. The chain couples TRBV11-2 to TRBJ2-1; 11 nucleotides agree with TRBD2. CDR1 is SGHAT and CDR2 is FQNNGV in the germline V gene. With 1 base clipped from V and 14 bases from J, the junction kept 10 bases outside the gene matches. This CDR3 region has 15 residues. DNA of the CDR3: TGTGCCAGCAGCTTAGGTAGCGGGAGGGCCGGTATAAAGTTCTTC. It translates to CASSLGSGRAGIKFF.

About this clone: Its ends do not fully match the called genes, so a read error is possible. This chain links TRBV14 with TRBJ2-1, with D hard to call. Germline lookup yields CDR1 SGHDN and CDR2 FVKESK. The CDR3 spans 13 residues. The CDR3 DNA follows: TGTGCCAGCAGCCAAGTAAGGTACACTGAGCAGTTCTTC. Its translation: CASSQVRYTEQFF.

The gene calls are TRBV29-1 and TRBJ2-1; 10 bases align to TRBD2. V dropped 7 bases and J dropped 5; count of bases not matched to a gene: 8. The CDR3 consists of 14 residues. Germline CDR1 is SQVTM and CDR2 is ANQGSEA. DNA of the CDR3: TGCAGCGCTTTGACTAGCGGGCTGAACAATGAGCAGTTCTTC. It specifies CSALTSGLNNEQFF.

This clone was found a few times. The gene calls are TRBV2 and TRBJ1-2; 7 nucleotides agree with TRBD1. Germline assignment: CDR1 SNHLY and CDR2 FYNNEI. J gave up 4 bases and V 3 bases, and 5 bases lay outside the gene matches. CDR3 size: 14 residues. As DNA, the CDR3 is TGTGCCAGCAGTGAGGCAGGGGGGTCCTATGGCTACACCTTC. This sequence encodes CASSEAGGSYGYTF.